The 23 T cell receptor beta chains below all came from one sample that was sequenced in a study of Graves' ophthalmopathy and Graves' hyperthyroidism. TCR beta CDR3 regions were amplified from RNA transcripts. In the first round, RT-PCR was carried out with HTBI primers, and a multiplex PCR formed the second round. TCRdb analysed the multiplex PCR reads with MiXCR anew, one entry per CDR3 protein. This table has 360,000 or so distinct CDR3 sequences, around 19% appearing once. The sample taken for sequencing was peripheral blood. These receptors came from a woman under 30 with Graves' ophthalmopathy.

This clonotype has a count of ten or more. This chain links TRBV11-2 with TRBJ2-5; 11 nucleotides match TRBD2. This CDR3 has 16 amino acids. J was trimmed by 5 bases and V by 1 base; bases with no gene match: 6. Per germline, CDR1 SGHAT and CDR2 FQNNGV. The CDR3 bases are TGTGCCAGCAGCTTAGTGGCTAGCGGGAGGAGGGAGACCCAGTACTTC. Translating it yields CASSLVASGRRETQYF.

This clonotype was seen at least ten times. V is TRBV7-8 and J is TRBJ1-1, with D hard to call. The V end was cut by 3 bases, the J end by 1 base, with 6 bases between. The CDR3 spans 13 residues. CDR1 is SGHVS, CDR2 FQNEAQ, per germline. The CDR3, as DNA: TGTGCCAGCAGCTTCCCAAAGAACACTGAAGCTTTCTTT. Translating it yields CASSFPKNTEAFF.

This rearrangement joins TRBV12-3 or TRBV12-4 to TRBJ1-2; no reliable D call. The V and J ends lost 10 bases and 4 bases respectively, with 19 bases between them. The CDR3 sequence is 14 residues long. For the CDR3, the DNA is TGTGCCATCAAACATGTGGAGTTGTCCTATGGCTACACCTTC. Protein product: CAIKHVELSYGYTF.

At least ten counts were recorded for this clonotype. For the CDR3, the DNA is TGTGCCACCAGTGATTCACGGACAGGGGATCAGCCCCAGCATTTT. It codes for CATSDSRTGDQPQHF. The rearrangement links TRBV24-1 to TRBJ1-5; TRBD1 matches at 9 bases. The CDR3 consists of 15 residues. After removal of 2 bases from V and 5 bases from J, the junction contained 3 bases not matched to a gene. From germline, CDR1 is KGHDR and CDR2 SFDVKD.

This clonotype was seen many times. The chain has TRBV19 and TRBJ1-2; D gene uncertain. This CDR3 has 14 residues. The germline CDR1 and CDR2 sequences are LNHDA and SQIVND (reference sequence). V gave up 9 bases and J gave up 0 bases, with 14 bases separating them. CDR3 in DNA: TGTGCCAGCAGCCCGGACCGTACTAACTATGGCTACACCTTC. This translates into CASSPDRTNYGYTF.

In its sample, this clonotype was seen many times. This sequence joins TRBV6-2 or TRBV6-3 and TRBJ2-7; D may be TRBD2 (6 bases). CDR3 length: 16 residues. Germline lookup yields CDR1 MNHEY and CDR2 SVGEGT. The ends were cut back, 2 bases at V and 3 bases at J, with 17 bases in the middle. CDR3 sequence (DNA): TGTGCCAGCAGTTACCCCTCCCCGGAGGGCGTCTACGAGCAGTACTTC. Translating it yields CASSYPSPEGVYEQYF.

This clonotype appeared many times. CDR3 sequence (DNA): TGTGCCAGCAGTTTATCGGCACCCTGGGGGGAGACCCAGTACTTC. Its translation: CASSLSAPWGETQYF. The chain joins TRBV27 to TRBJ2-5, with D possibly called TRBD1 or TRBD2 (5 bases each). There are 15 residues in the CDR3. The V and J ends lost 0 bases and 5 bases respectively, with 13 bases between them. CDR1 and CDR2 from the germline V gene are MNHEY and SMNVEV (reference sequence).

This clonotype was observed many times. CDR3 region: CASSPRQFNQPQHF. The CDR3 nucleotides read TGTGCCAGCTCTCCACGACAGTTCAATCAGCCCCAGCATTTT. This chain uses TRBV28 with TRBJ1-5, with a weak D call TRBD1 (5 bases). CDR1 and CDR2 from the germline V gene are MDHEN and SYDVKM. CDR3 length: 14 amino acids. V was trimmed by 8 bases and J by 3 bases, leaving 14 bases between them.

In this sample, this clonotype turned up many times. The genes are TRBV6-2 or TRBV6-3 and TRBJ2-7; the D gene could be TRBD1 or TRBD2 (5 bases each). Germline-derived CDR1 and CDR2 are MNHEY and SVGEGT. V was shortened by 6 bases and J by 1 base, with 16 bases between the two germline ends. CDR3 length: 15 residues. CDR3 in DNA: TGTGCCAGCAGATCCGGGACGGAGAAATCCTACGAGCAGTACTTC. Protein product: CASRSGTEKSYEQYF.

This clonotype was found many times. The V call is TRBV4-2, the J call TRBJ1-1; D unresolved. Between the trimmed V and J ends, which lost 4 bases and 5 bases, there was a span of 11 bases. This CDR3 has 13 amino acids. Germline values: CDR1 LGHNA, CDR2 YNFKEQ. The CDR3 loop reads CASSRQRQTEAFF. CDR3 DNA: TGTGCCAGCAGCCGCCAGAGGCAGACTGAAGCTTTCTTT.

V gene TRBV29-1 combines with J gene TRBJ2-2; TRBD2 might be the D (6 bases). V lost 6 bases and J lost 6, with 17 bases in between. The germline V gene encodes CDR1 SQVTM and CDR2 ANQGSEA. The CDR3 is 14 amino acids. The CDR3 spells CSVESGWRPGELFF. CDR3 nucleotides: TGCAGCGTCGAAAGCGGGTGGAGGCCCGGGGAGCTGTTTTTT.

This clonotype was recorded at least ten times. This chain connects TRBV13 to TRBJ1-1, with TRBD1 matching 8 bases. CDR1 and CDR2 (germline): PRHDT, FYEKMQ (reference sequence). Trimming cost V 0 bases and J 1 base; bases outside gene matches: 13. The CDR3 has 19 residues. For the CDR3, the DNA is TGTGCCAGCAGCTTAGGTCGGACAGGGTCCGATTTAGGGAACACTGAAGCTTTCTTT. It encodes CASSLGRTGSDLGNTEAFF.

At least ten counts were recorded for this clonotype. The rearrangement joins TRBV7-8 to TRBJ1-5; D not certain. The CDR3 is made up of 17 amino acids. Trimming removed 4 bases at V and 8 bases at J, with 24 bases between. Per germline, CDR1 SGHVS and CDR2 FQNEAQ. The chain's CDR3 is CASSSIVSARTREPQHF. Written as DNA, the CDR3 is TGTGCCAGCAGCTCTATAGTCTCCGCTCGGACTAGGGAGCCCCAGCATTTT.

This clonotype has ten or more counts. This chain joins TRBV7-8 and TRBJ1-2; 7 positions match TRBD1. V lost 5 bases to trimming and J lost 0 bases; unmatched junction nucleotides: 6. The germline CDR1 and CDR2 sequences are SGHVS and FQNEAQ. This CDR3 is built from 15 residues. The chain's CDR3 is CASSPGGTANYGYTF. The CDR3 DNA follows: TGTGCCAGCAGCCCTGGCGGGACAGCTAACTATGGCTACACCTTC.

This clonotype showed up many times. The rearrangement joins TRBV25-1 to TRBJ2-7; 13 bases agree with TRBD2. CDR1 and CDR2 (germline): MGHDK, SYGVNS. This CDR3 region has 15 residues. J lost 0 bases, V lost 7 bases, and 3 bases had no gene match. CDR3 in DNA: TGTGCCAGCACTACTAGCGGGGGGGTCTCCTACGAGCAGTACTTC. Translating gives CASTTSGGVSYEQYF.

This clonotype was counted ten times or more. The chain couples TRBV3-1 to TRBJ1-1, with D maybe TRBD1 (5 bases). Trimming shortened V by 4 bases and J by 10 bases, and 16 bases separated the two germline ends. The CDR3 consists of 13 residues. Germline V CDR1 and CDR2: LGHDT, YNNKEL (reference sequence). The CDR3 nucleotides read TGTGCCAGCAGCCCTCAGACAGCGTTATCAGCTTTCTTT. Its translation is CASSPQTALSAFF.

In its sample, this clonotype was seen many times. V gene TRBV29-1 combines with J gene TRBJ1-5; no definite D call. The V end lost 4 bases, the J end lost 3 bases, and 7 bases lay between the germline ends. CDR3 length: 12 amino acids. CDR1 and CDR2 (germline): SQVTM, ANQGSEA. This CDR3 reads CSVASDNQPQHF. DNA of the CDR3: TGCAGCGTTGCTTCCGACAATCAGCCCCAGCATTTT.

This clonotype was picked up many times. This chain uses TRBV6-1 with TRBJ1-6; D not certain. Germline loops: CDR1 MNHNS, CDR2 SASEGT. The V end was cut by 5 bases, the J end by 7 bases, with 9 bases between. This CDR3 has 13 residues. The CDR3 region has the DNA TGTGCCAGCAGTTGGGGAACCAATTCACCCCTCCACTTT. This translates into CASSWGTNSPLHF.

This clonotype appeared many times. This chain connects TRBV20-1 to TRBJ2-5; 7 positions match TRBD2. Per the germline V gene, CDR1 is DFQATT and CDR2 is SNEGSKA (reference sequence). The CDR3 length is 13 residues. J was trimmed by 7 bases and V by 5 bases; bases with no gene match: 10. The CDR3 coding sequence is TGCAGTGCTTGGGACTATCCCCGGGTGACCCAGTACTTC. Translating gives CSAWDYPRVTQYF.

This clonotype was counted ten times or more. The chain joins TRBV20-1 to TRBJ2-7; 10 bases are shared with TRBD2. Germline V lookup: CDR1 DFQATT, CDR2 SNEGSKA (reference sequence). The CDR3 runs to 18 residues. V trimming: 0 bases; J trimming: 2 bases; junction bases outside the gene matches: 13. The CDR3 DNA sequence: TGCAGTGCTAGAGATGTCCTAGCTAGCGGGAGTGATCCCTACGAGCAGTACTTC. Protein: CSARDVLASGSDPYEQYF.

This clonotype was observed many times. This chain connects TRBV29-1 to TRBJ1-1, with D unclear. V gave up 2 bases and J gave up 1 base, with 14 bases separating them. CDR1 is SQVTM and CDR2 is ANQGSEA in the germline V gene. CDR3 length: 15 residues. CDR3 bases: TGCAGCGTTGAAATTACTGGGTTTCCGAACACTGAAGCTTTCTTT. This translates into CSVEITGFPNTEAFF.

This clonotype was recorded at least ten times. This rearrangement joins TRBV20-1 to TRBJ1-2, with TRBD1 matching 9 bases. Germline V gene sequence: CDR1 DFQATT, CDR2 SNEGSKA (reference sequence). CDR3 size: 13 residues. V lost 6 bases and J lost 5; bases outside the gene matches: 7. This CDR3 reads CSAPGQGSYGYTF. CDR3 nucleotide sequence: TGCAGTGCGCCGGGACAGGGATCATATGGCTACACCTTC.

The chain is built from TRBV19 and TRBJ1-5; D ambiguous. The CDR3 is made up of 14 amino acids. Germline CDR1 is LNHDA and CDR2 is SQIVND (reference sequence). Between the trimmed V and J ends, which lost 7 bases and 4 bases, there was a span of 14 bases. The CDR3 coding sequence is TGTGCCAGTATCAAGGCAGGCAGAAATCAGCCCCAGCATTTT. It is translated as CASIKAGRNQPQHF.